A selection of T cell receptor beta chains follows, all from one sample in a study of control samples from healthy donors and cancer patients. Clones were read by immunoSEQ multiplex PCR, and TCRdb kept only the in-frame ones, dropping some. The table has about 170,000 clones, around 93% seen once. The source material was blood. These receptors originate from a woman in her fifties or sixties in good health. Each CDR3 is given with its conserved first and last residue. A D gene is named only where the DNA matches it firmly. A row's size may be missing; if present it is once, few, many or a size class.

>TRBJ2-7|-|TRBD1|TRBV6-2/TRBV6-3
CASSQTGEGSYEQYF
TGTGCCAGCAGCCAAACAGGGGAAGGGTCCTACGAGCAGTACTTC
>TRBJ2-6|-|-|TRBV27
CASSFASGANVLTF
TGTGCCAGCAGCTTCGCCTCTGGGGCCAACGTCCTGACTTTC
>TRBJ2-3|-|-|TRBV5-1
CASSLALSEADTQYF
TGCGCCAGCAGCTTGGCACTATCAGAAGCAGATACGCAGTATTTT
>TRBJ2-5|-|-|TRBV5-6
CASSFSSAETQYF
TGTGCCAGCAGCTTTTCCAGTGCCGAGACCCAGTACTTC
>TRBJ2-7|-|-|TRBV11-2
CASTSIRGSYEQYF
TGTGCCAGCACCTCCATTAGGGGATCCTACGAGCAGTACTTC
>TRBJ2-1|once|-|TRBV2
CASSDRGNEQFF
TGTGCCAGCAGTGACAGAGGAAATGAGCAGTTCTTC
>TRBJ1-1|-|-|TRBV6-5
CASRRSEGGGAFF
TGTGCCAGCAGACGGTCCGAGGGAGGGGGAGCTTTCTTT
>TRBJ1-4|-|-|TRBV10-2
CASSDRDAVRKKLFF
TGCGCCAGCAGTGACAGGGACGCCGTCCGGAAGAAACTGTTTTTT
>TRBJ1-1|-|-|TRBV7-3
CASSSQGETEAFF
TGTGCCAGCAGTTCCCAGGGAGAGACTGAAGCTTTCTTT
>TRBJ1-5|-|-|TRBV12-3/TRBV12-4
CASSLQGGQPQHF
TGTGCCAGCAGTCTACAGGGAGGTCAGCCCCAGCATTTT
>TRBJ1-1|-|TRBD1|TRBV7-3
CASSKQGALAEAFF
TGTGCCTCATCTAAACAGGGGGCGTTGGCTGAAGCTTTCTTT
>TRBJ2-2|-|-|TRBV15
CATSRRNRATNTGELFF
TGTGCCACCAGCAGACGAAACAGGGCTACGAACACCGGGGAGCTGTTTTTT
>TRBJ1-2|-|TRBD1|TRBV29-1
CSVRGQGVTF
TGCAGCGTGCGGGGACAGGGGGTAACCTTC
>TRBJ1-5|-|TRBD1|TRBV25-1
CASSMTGRIDQPQHF
TGTGCCAGCAGTATGACAGGGAGAATTGATCAGCCCCAGCATTTT
>TRBJ1-6|-|-|TRBV18
CASSPSMVGNSPLHF
TGTGCCAGCTCACCAAGCATGGTGGGGAATTCACCCCTCCACTTT
>TRBJ2-3|-|-|TRBV9
CASSVAKDTQYF
TGTGCCAGCAGCGTAGCAAAAGATACGCAGTATTTT
>TRBJ1-2|-|-|TRBV5-6
CASSLEDTPWGGYGYTF
TGTGCCAGCAGCTTGGAAGACACGCCGTGGGGTGGGTATGGCTACACCTTC
>TRBJ2-5|-|TRBD2|TRBV5-1
CASSGGGGSEETQYF
TGCGCCAGCAGCGGCGGGGGTGGTTCGGAAGAGACCCAGTACTTC
>TRBJ1-1|once|-|TRBV10-3
CAISESNGAATEAFF
TGTGCCATCAGTGAGTCGAATGGGGCAGCCACTGAAGCTTTCTTT
>TRBJ1-1|-|-|TRBV27
CASSLSTPATEAFF
TGTGCCAGCAGTTTATCGACCCCAGCTACTGAAGCTTTCTTT
>TRBJ2-5|-|TRBD2|TRBV5-4
CASSWVGGGTYETQYF
TGTGCCAGCAGCTGGGTCGGCGGGGGGACGTATGAGACCCAGTACTTC
>TRBJ1-1|-|-|TRBV6-5
CASSSPTGGPEAFF
TGTGCCAGCAGTTCCCCGACGGGAGGTCCTGAAGCTTTCTTT
>TRBJ1-1|once|TRBD1|TRBV19
CASSIGQGSVAEAFF
TGTGCCAGTAGTATCGGACAGGGGAGTGTTGCTGAAGCTTTCTTT
>TRBJ1-1|-|-|TRBV9
CASSVGQRNTEAFF
TGTGCCAGCAGCGTAGGGCAGCGTAACACTGAAGCTTTCTTT
>TRBJ2-1|-|TRBD2|TRBV30
CAGAGVAYNEQFF
TGTGCCGGAGCGGGGGTAGCCTACAATGAGCAGTTCTTC
>TRBJ1-6|-|-|TRBV3-1/TRBV3-2
CASSHRQALNSPLHF
TGTGCCAGCAGCCACCGACAGGCTCTCAATTCACCCCTCCACTTT
>TRBJ1-2|-|-|TRBV19
CASSIEGNYGYTF
TGTGCCAGTAGTATAGAGGGGAACTATGGCTACACCTTC
>TRBJ1-1|-|-|TRBV2
CASKKDSPEAFF
TGTGCCAGCAAAAAGGACAGCCCTGAAGCTTTCTTT
>TRBJ2-1|-|TRBD1|TRBV19
CASSISDRGDWNEQFF
TGTGCCAGTAGTATATCTGACAGGGGCGATTGGAATGAGCAGTTCTTC
>TRBJ1-4|-|TRBD1|TRBV5-6
CASSFRGLNEKLFF
TGTGCCAGCAGCTTTAGGGGGCTGAATGAAAAACTGTTTTTT
>TRBJ2-5|-|TRBD1|TRBV6-2/TRBV6-3
CASSYLRRAGGNLETQYF
TGTGCCAGCAGTTACTTGCGGCGGGCAGGGGGCAACTTAGAGACCCAGTACTTC
>TRBJ1-1|-|-|TRBV5-1
CASSLGQTEAFF
TGCGCCAGCAGCTTGGGACAAACCGAAGCTTTCTTT
>TRBJ1-1|-|-|TRBV5-4
CASSLIGAQNTEAFF
TGTGCCAGCAGCTTGATAGGGGCCCAGAACACTGAAGCTTTCTTT
>TRBJ2-1|-|-|TRBV11-2
CASTTYNEQFF
TGTGCCAGCACTACCTACAATGAGCAGTTCTTC
>TRBJ1-2|-|-|TRBV30
CAWTLERIYGYTF
TGTGCCTGGACTCTCGAGCGAATCTATGGCTACACCTTC
>TRBJ2-2|-|-|TRBV7-2
CASRPPNTGELFF
TGTGCCAGCAGACCGCCGAACACCGGGGAGCTGTTTTTT
>TRBJ1-6|-|TRBD1|TRBV18
CASSPPTGRNSPLHF
TGTGCCAGCTCACCGCCGACAGGGAGGAATTCACCCCTCCACTTT
>TRBJ1-5|-|-|TRBV6-1
CASSEDSWGNQPQHF
TGTGCCAGCAGTGAAGATAGCTGGGGGAATCAGCCCCAGCATTTT
>TRBJ1-2|-|-|TRBV27
CASMGAGREYYGYTF
TGTGCCAGCATGGGGGCGGGGCGTGAGTACTATGGCTACACCTTC
>TRBJ1-6|-|-|TRBV19
CASSMDFSSYNSPPHF
TGTGCCAGTAGTATGGACTTTAGCTCCTATAATTCACCCCCCCACTTT
>TRBJ1-2|-|-|TRBV30
CAFPDRHNGYTF
TGTGCCTTCCCGGACCGACATAATGGCTACACCTTC
>TRBJ2-2|-|-|TRBV18
CASSSAVKGTGELFF
TGTGCCAGCTCATCGGCGGTTAAGGGCACCGGGGAGCTGTTTTTT
>TRBJ1-2|-|TRBD1|TRBV28
CASRAGTGAPYGYTF
TGTGCCAGCAGGGCCGGGACAGGGGCGCCCTATGGCTACACCTTC
>TRBJ1-1|-|-|TRBV29-1
CSVRWDTKAFF
TGCAGCGTCCGGTGGGACACTAAAGCTTTCTTT
>TRBJ1-2|-|-|TRBV6-2/TRBV6-3
CASSSPFWENYGYTF
TGTGCCAGCAGTAGCCCCTTTTGGGAAAACTATGGCTACACCTTC
>TRBJ1-2|-|-|TRBV19
CASSMGQGGFYTF
TGTGCCAGTAGTATGGGGCAGGGAGGGTTCTACACCTTC
>TRBJ1-1|-|-|TRBV4-3
CASSQDATGIYTEAFF
TGCGCCAGCAGCCAAGATGCCACAGGGATTTACACTGAAGCTTTCTTT
>TRBJ2-5|-|-|TRBV6-5
CASSYLGRREPQYF
TGTGCCAGCAGTTATTTAGGCCGCCGAGAGCCCCAGTACTTC
>TRBJ2-3|-|-|TRBV12-3/TRBV12-4
CASSFFRGGMYF
TGTGCCAGCAGTTTTTTCAGGGGCGGGATGTATTTT